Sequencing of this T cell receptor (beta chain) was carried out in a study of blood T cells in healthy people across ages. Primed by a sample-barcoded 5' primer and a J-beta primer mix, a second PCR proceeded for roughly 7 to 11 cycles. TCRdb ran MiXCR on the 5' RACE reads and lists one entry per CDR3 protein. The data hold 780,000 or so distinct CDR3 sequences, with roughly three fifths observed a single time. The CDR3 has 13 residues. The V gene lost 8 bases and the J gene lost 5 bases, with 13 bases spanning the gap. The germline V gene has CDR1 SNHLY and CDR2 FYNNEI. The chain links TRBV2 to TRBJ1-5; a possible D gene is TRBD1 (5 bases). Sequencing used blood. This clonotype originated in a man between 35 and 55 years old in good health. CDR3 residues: CASGDSRHQPQHF. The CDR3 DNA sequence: TGTGCCAGCGGGGACTCGCGGCATCAGCCCCAGCATTTT.